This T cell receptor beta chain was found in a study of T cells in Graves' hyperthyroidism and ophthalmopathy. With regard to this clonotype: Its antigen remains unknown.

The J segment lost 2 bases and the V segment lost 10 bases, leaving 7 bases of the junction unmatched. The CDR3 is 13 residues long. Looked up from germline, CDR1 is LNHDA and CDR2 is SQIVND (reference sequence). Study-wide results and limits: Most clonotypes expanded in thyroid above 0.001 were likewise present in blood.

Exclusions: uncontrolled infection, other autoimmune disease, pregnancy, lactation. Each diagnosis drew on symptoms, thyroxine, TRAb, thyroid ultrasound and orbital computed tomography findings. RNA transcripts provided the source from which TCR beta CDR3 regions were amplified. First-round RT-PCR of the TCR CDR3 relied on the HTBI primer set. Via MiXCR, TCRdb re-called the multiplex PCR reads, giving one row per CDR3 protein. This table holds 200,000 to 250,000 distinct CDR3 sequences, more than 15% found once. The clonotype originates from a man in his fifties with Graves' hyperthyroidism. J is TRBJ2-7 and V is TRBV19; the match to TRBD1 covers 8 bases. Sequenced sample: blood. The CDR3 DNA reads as TGTGCCACCGCGGGACAGGCTACCTACGAGCAGTACTTC. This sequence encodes CATAGQATYEQYF.